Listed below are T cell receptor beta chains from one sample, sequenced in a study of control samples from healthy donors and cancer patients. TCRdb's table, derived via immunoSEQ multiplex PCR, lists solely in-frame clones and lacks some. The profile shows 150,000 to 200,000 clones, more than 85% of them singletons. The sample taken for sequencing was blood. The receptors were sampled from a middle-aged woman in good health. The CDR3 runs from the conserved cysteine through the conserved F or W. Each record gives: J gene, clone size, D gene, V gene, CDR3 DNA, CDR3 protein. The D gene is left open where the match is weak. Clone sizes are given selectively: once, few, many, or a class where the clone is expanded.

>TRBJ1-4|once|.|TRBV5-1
TGCGCCAGCAGCTTGAGTCAGGTTAATAATGAAAAACTGTTTTTT
CASSLSQVNNEKLFF
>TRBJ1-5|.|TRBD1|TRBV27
TGTGCCAGCAGTTTATCGAGACAGGGTTCCGATCAGCCCCAGCATTTT
CASSLSRQGSDQPQHF
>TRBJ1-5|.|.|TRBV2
TGTGCCAGCAGTGAAGGGATCTACCGCGATCAGCCCCAGCATTTT
CASSEGIYRDQPQHF
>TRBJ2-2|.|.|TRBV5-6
TGTGCCAGCAGCTCAGACTACCTCTACACCGGGGAGCTGTTTTTT
CASSSDYLYTGELFF
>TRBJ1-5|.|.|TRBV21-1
TGTGCCAGCAGCAAAGCAAGACAGAATCAGCCCCAGCATTTT
CASSKARQNQPQHF
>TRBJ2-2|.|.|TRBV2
TGTGCCAGCAAATTCGGCTTCGGTCGGACGAACACCGGGGAGCTGTTTTTT
CASKFGFGRTNTGELFF
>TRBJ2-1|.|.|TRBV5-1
TGCGCCAGCAGTTCCTCGGGGAGGTTCTCCTACAATGAGCAGTTCTTC
CASSSSGRFSYNEQFF
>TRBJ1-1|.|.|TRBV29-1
TGCAGCGCACTACGGGAGACTGAAGCTTTCTTT
CSALRETEAFF
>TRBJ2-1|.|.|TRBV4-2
TGTGCCAGCAGCAGTACGGGACTCCGTGAGCAGTTCTTC
CASSSTGLREQFF
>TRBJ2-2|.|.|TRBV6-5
TGTGCCAGCACCTCGTGGCAGGGCCTGCCCGGGGAGCTGTTTTTT
CASTSWQGLPGELFF
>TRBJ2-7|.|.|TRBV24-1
TGTGCCACCAGTGATTTGATACAGCCTCCCTACGAGCAGTACTTC
CATSDLIQPPYEQYF
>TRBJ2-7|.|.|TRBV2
TGTGCCAGCAGTGCTTATGACGAGCAGTACTTC
CASSAYDEQYF
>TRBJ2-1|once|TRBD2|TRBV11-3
TGTGCCAGCAGCTTTACTAGCGGGGGGGCCGATGAGCAGTTCTTC
CASSFTSGGADEQFF
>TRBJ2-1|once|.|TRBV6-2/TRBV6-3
TGTGCCAGCAGTTACTACGGACTCAATGAGCAGTTCTTC
CASSYYGLNEQFF
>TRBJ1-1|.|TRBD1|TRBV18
TGTGCCAGCTCACCCATGGGACAGAGGGGAACTGAAGCTTTCTTT
CASSPMGQRGTEAFF
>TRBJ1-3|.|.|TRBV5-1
TGCGCCAGCAGCTTGGAGGGCAACTCTGGAAACACCATATATTTT
CASSLEGNSGNTIYF
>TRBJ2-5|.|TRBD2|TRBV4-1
TGCGCCAGCGGACCCGTGGGAGCGGGGGGGAAAGAGACCCAGTACTTC
CASGPVGAGGKETQYF
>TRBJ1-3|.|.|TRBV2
TGTGCCACCGAGGGGGACCTATCTGGAAACACCATATATTTT
CATEGDLSGNTIYF
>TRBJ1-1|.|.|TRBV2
TGTGCCAGCAGTGTCGGGCAGAACACTGAAGCTTTCTTT
CASSVGQNTEAFF
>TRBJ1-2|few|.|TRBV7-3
TGTGCCAGCAGCCCCGGACAGAACTATGGCTACACCTTC
CASSPGQNYGYTF
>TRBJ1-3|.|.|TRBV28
TGTGCCAGCAGTTACGGACAGCACTCTGGAAACACCATATATTTT
CASSYGQHSGNTIYF
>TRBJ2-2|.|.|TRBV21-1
TGTGCCAGCAGCACACCCGAGTCGGCCGACGGGGAGCTGTTTTTT
CASSTPESADGELFF
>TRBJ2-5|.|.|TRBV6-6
TGTGCCAGCAGTTATGGGGGGAATGGCCAGTACTTC
CASSYGGNGQYF
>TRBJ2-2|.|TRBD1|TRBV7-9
TGTGCCAGCAGACGACAGGGCGCGAACACCGGGGAGCTGTTTTTT
CASRRQGANTGELFF
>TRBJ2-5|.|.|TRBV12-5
TGTGCTAGTGGACAGGGGGGGCAAGAGACCCAGTACTTC
CASGQGGQETQYF
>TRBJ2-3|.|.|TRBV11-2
TGTGCCAGCAGCTTTTCAGGGAATGATGCAGATACGCAGTATTTT
CASSFSGNDADTQYF
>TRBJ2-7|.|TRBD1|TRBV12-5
TGTGCTAGTGGCGGCGGAATAGGGACAGGGGAGCAGTACTTC
CASGGGIGTGEQYF
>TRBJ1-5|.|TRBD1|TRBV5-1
TGCGCCAGCAGCTTGGGGACAGGGGATCAGCCCCAGCATTTT
CASSLGTGDQPQHF
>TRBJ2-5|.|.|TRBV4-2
TGTGCCAGCAGCCAAGGGCAAGAGACCCAGTACTTC
CASSQGQETQYF
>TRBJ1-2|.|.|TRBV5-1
TGCGCCAGCAGCTCCTTGGGGGCGCCTAACTATGGCTACACCTTC
CASSSLGAPNYGYTF
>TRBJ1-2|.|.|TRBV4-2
TGTGCCAGCAGCCAAGGAAGCCTCGGGGGGGGGCTGTCTGGCTACACCTTC
CASSQGSLGGGLSGYTF
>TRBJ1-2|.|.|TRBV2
TGTGCCAGCTCCCCGTCGGTCCTTTTAAATGGCTACACCTTC
CASSPSVLLNGYTF
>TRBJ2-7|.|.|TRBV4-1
TGCGCCAGCAGCCAAGAAGAGAGGGGTCATAACTACGAGCAGTACTTC
CASSQEERGHNYEQYF
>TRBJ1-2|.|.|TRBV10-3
TGTGCCATCAGTGAGGGTTCTAACTATGGCTACACCTTC
CAISEGSNYGYTF
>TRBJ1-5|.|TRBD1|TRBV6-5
TGTGCCAGCAGTTTGACAGGGCCAAGCAATCAGCCCCAGCATTTT
CASSLTGPSNQPQHF
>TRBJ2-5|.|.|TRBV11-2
TGTGCCAGCAGCTCCCAAGAGACCCAGTACTTC
CASSSQETQYF
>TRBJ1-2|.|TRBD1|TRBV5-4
TGTGCCAGCAGCAGGACAGGGGATTATGGCTACACCTTC
CASSRTGDYGYTF
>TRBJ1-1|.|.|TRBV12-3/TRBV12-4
TGTGCCAGCAGTCGAGAGAACACTGAAGCTTTCTTT
CASSRENTEAFF
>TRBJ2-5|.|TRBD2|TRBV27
TGTGCCAGCAGTTTAAATAGGGCTAGCGGGGGGCCCGGAGAGACCCAGTACTTC
CASSLNRASGGPGETQYF
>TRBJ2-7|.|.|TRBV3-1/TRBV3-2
TGTGCCAGCAGCCCACAAGGGCACTACTACGAGCAGTACTTC
CASSPQGHYYEQYF
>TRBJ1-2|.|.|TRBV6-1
TGTGCCAGCAGTGAAGCGCTTTCGGGGACGCGTTATGGCTACACCTTC
CASSEALSGTRYGYTF